The rows below give T cell receptor beta chains drawn from one sample of a study of regulatory T cells in long-lasting Graves disease. TCRdb re-called the multiplex PCR reads through MiXCR, storing one row per CDR3 protein. The table has about 620,000 distinct CDR3 sequences, roughly 15% seen once. Separately, the same data were catalogued under a study of T cells in Graves' hyperthyroidism and ophthalmopathy.

The specimen was peripheral blood mononuclear cells (PBMCs), collected at new diagnosis, from a patient treated with antithyroid drugs. The receptors come from a woman aged 25 to 45 with Graves disease. Both conserved end residues are part of each CDR3. Fields, in order: V gene, clone size, D gene, J gene, CDR3 protein, CDR3 DNA. D genes are given only for firm matches. Expanded clones get a size class; other rows say once, few or many, or leave the size out.

TRBV6-1	NA	TRBD1	TRBJ2-7	CASRQNPGTGGEEQYF	TGTGCCAGCAGGCAGAACCCCGGGACAGGGGGCGAGGAGCAGTACTTC
TRBV11-2	many	NA	TRBJ2-5	CASSLDGRHQETQYF	TGTGCCAGCAGCTTAGATGGGAGACACCAAGAGACCCAGTACTTC
TRBV28	many	NA	TRBJ1-5	CASSRDRDGRRTQHF	TGTGCCAGCAGTCGCGACCGGGACGGGAGACGGACCCAGCATTTT
TRBV11-2	many	NA	TRBJ1-3	CASSFSDSRDTIYF	TGTGCCAGCAGCTTTTCCGACTCAAGGGACACCATATATTTT
TRBV28	many	NA	TRBJ2-3	CASSFFGGAKDTQYF	TGTGCCAGCAGTTTTTTTGGGGGTGCTAAAGATACGCAGTATTTT
TRBV6-2/TRBV6-3	NA	TRBD1	TRBJ1-1	CASRSGGARNTEAFF	TGTGCCAGCAGATCAGGGGGCGCCCGGAACACTGAAGCTTTCTTT
TRBV20-1	NA	TRBD2	TRBJ2-7	CSAVSSGPTGEQYF	TGCAGTGCCGTCTCTAGCGGACCTACGGGGGAGCAGTACTTC
TRBV10-1	NA	TRBD2	TRBJ2-1	CASRPGLGNNEQFF	TGCGCCAGCAGACCGGGACTAGGGAACAATGAGCAGTTCTTC
TRBV2	many	TRBD1	TRBJ2-3	CASRPLIMTGFSDTQYF	TGTGCCAGCAGACCCCTAATCATGACAGGGTTCTCAGATACGCAGTATTTT
TRBV15	many	NA	TRBJ1-5	CATSRVPRVNQPQHF	TGTGCCACCAGCAGAGTTCCCAGGGTCAATCAGCCCCAGCATTTT
TRBV7-3	NA	TRBD1	TRBJ2-7	CASSLGGTGGSEQYF	TGTGCCAGCAGCTTAGGTGGGACAGGGGGCTCCGAGCAGTACTTC
TRBV10-3	NA	NA	TRBJ2-7	CATSSGTYEQYF	TGTGCCACTTCCTCCGGGACCTACGAGCAGTACTTC
TRBV11-2	NA	NA	TRBJ2-4	CASSLRALDTLAKNIQYF	TGTGCCAGCAGCTTAAGGGCACTTGACACCTTAGCCAAAAACATTCAGTACTTC
TRBV7-9	medium-sized	NA	TRBJ2-3	CASSFSGFHTDTQYF	TGTGCCAGCAGCTTTAGCGGATTCCACACAGATACGCAGTATTTT
TRBV5-1	NA	TRBD1	TRBJ2-2	CASSFNVGTAGELFF	TGCGCCAGCAGCTTTAATGTGGGGACAGCCGGGGAGCTGTTTTTT
TRBV7-8	few	NA	TRBJ1-1	CASSRTGGRDTEAFF	TGTGCCAGCAGTCGTACGGGGGGAAGGGACACTGAAGCTTTCTTT
TRBV15	NA	NA	TRBJ2-5	CATSRGRGKETQYF	TGTGCCACCAGCAGAGGGAGAGGGAAGGAGACCCAGTACTTC
TRBV12-5	many	NA	TRBJ2-1	CASGSLANEQFF	TGTGCTAGTGGTTCCCTCGCTAATGAGCAGTTCTTC
TRBV24-1	few	NA	TRBJ2-3	CATSDTNTDTQYF	TGTGCCACCAGTGATACCAATACAGATACGCAGTATTTT
TRBV28	many	TRBD1	TRBJ1-5	CASSSGQGLSQPQHF	TGTGCCAGCAGTTCCGGACAGGGGTTGAGTCAGCCCCAGCATTTT
TRBV24-1	NA	NA	TRBJ2-1	CATSDFKGQNYNEQFF	TGTGCCACCAGTGATTTCAAGGGCCAAAACTACAATGAGCAGTTCTTC
TRBV19	few	NA	TRBJ2-6	CASSISGSGANVLTF	TGTGCCAGTAGTATCTCGGGCTCTGGGGCCAACGTCCTGACTTTC
TRBV19	once	TRBD2	TRBJ2-5	CASTRGGRYQETQYF	TGTGCCAGTACCCGGGGGGGGAGATACCAAGAGACCCAGTACTTC
TRBV19	NA	TRBD1	TRBJ2-7	CASSSTGVTYEQYF	TGTGCCAGTAGCTCGACAGGGGTAACCTACGAGCAGTACTTC
TRBV6-5	many	NA	TRBJ2-7	CASSYSGGGYEQYF	TGTGCCAGCAGTTACTCCGGGGGCGGCTACGAGCAGTACTTC
TRBV20-1	many	TRBD2	TRBJ2-7	CSAAPGGPSYEQYF	TGCAGTGCTGCCCCGGGAGGGCCCTCGTACGAGCAGTACTTC
TRBV29-1	many	NA	TRBJ1-1	CSVEGPGWAEAFF	TGCAGCGTTGAAGGCCCGGGGTGGGCTGAAGCTTTCTTT
TRBV6-5	many	NA	TRBJ1-6	CASSSVNSPLHF	TGTGCCAGCAGTTCTGTAAATTCACCCCTCCACTTT
TRBV28	many	NA	TRBJ1-1	CASSLSGGWNTEAFF	TGTGCCAGCAGTTTATCGGGTGGCTGGAACACTGAAGCTTTCTTT